Listed here is a single T cell receptor (beta chain). Germline V gene lookup returns CDR1 MNHEY and CDR2 SMNVEV (reference sequence). Between the trimmed V and J ends, which lost 6 bases and 0 bases, there was a span of 6 bases. The CDR3 loop spans 13 amino acids. The sample originates from a study of blood T cell repertoires in COVID-19. Clones were read by immunoSEQ multiplex PCR, and TCRdb kept only the in-frame ones, dropping some. The sample contains roughly 410,000 clones, 89% of which appear only once. Sample: peripheral blood. The V gene is TRBV27, the J gene TRBJ1-5; the D gene is possibly TRBD1 (5 bases). The clonotype comes from a man aged 35-49 years with acute or convalescent COVID-19. The CDR3 spells CASSGGSNQPQHF. The CDR3 DNA follows: TGTGCCAGCAGCGGGGGTAGCAATCAGCCCCAGCATTTT.